This T cell receptor (beta chain) is drawn from a study of OX40 agonist ivuxolimab in advanced cancers. A note on the overall study: The costimulatory receptor OX40 (CD134) was targeted by ivuxolimab, a fully human IgG2 agonistic monoclonal antibody. Intravenous ivuxolimab was administered to patients every 2 weeks at six dose levels: 0.01, 0.1, 0.3, 1.5, 3 and 10 mg/kg. Of the roughly 52 dose-escalation patients, hepatocellular carcinoma was present in about 19, melanoma in about 15, renal cell carcinoma in 9 and head and neck cancer in 9. In the dose-escalation cohort, more than 80% of patients were male, and the mean age was roughly 56 years with a range of 23 to 79. Patients were allowed to have had prior anti-PD-1, anti-PD-L1 or anti-CTLA-4 therapy, and approximately 37% of the dose-escalation patients had been treated with checkpoint inhibitors. Partial responses were achieved by three dose-escalation patients, of whom one had hepatocellular carcinoma and two had cutaneous melanoma. The purpose of peripheral TCRbeta sequencing was to test whether ivuxolimab changed TCR sequence diversity and led to clonal T-cell expansion. The paper reports the monotherapy dose-escalation portion (N of about 50 patients) of the phase I ivuxolimab trial.

Patients with a history of autoimmune disease or receiving systemic immunosuppression were excluded from the trial. Peripheral blood for TCR sequencing was drawn from every dose cohort at baseline, at cycle 4 day 1 and at cycle 7 day 1. Samples were obtained from an open-label, multicenter, first-in-human phase I dose-escalation trial of ivuxolimab. The trial enrolled adults with locally advanced or metastatic head and neck squamous cell, hepatocellular, melanoma or renal cell carcinoma. Before TCR sequencing, CD4+ T cells and CD8+ T cells from peripheral blood were sorted into separate populations. For this clone: There is no known antigen for this receptor. Base qualities are missing; no much larger clone stands one base away.

Points the paper makes about the study in general: Low levels of normalized T-cell clonal expansion were also shown by some nonresponding patients. The antigen specificity of the peripheral T cells that underwent clonal expansion was not determined. In partial responders in the 0.1-3.0 mg/kg groups, normalized peripheral clonal expansion was found to be among the lowest, especially among CD8+ T cells. After ivuxolimab, expanded clones were on average more numerous among CD8+ T cells than among CD4+ T cells. At doses of 0.1 to 3.0 mg/kg, clonal expansion of both CD4+ and CD8+ blood T cells was observed from baseline to week 6.

Genomic DNA was isolated from the sorted cells so that the TCRbeta CDR3 region could be sequenced. The immunoSEQ Assay was used for sequencing of TCRbeta CDR3 regions. The table was pulled from immuneACCESS by TCRdb, which kept in-frame rearrangements only. Such tables lose some clones; where checked, under half of the loss comes from unresolved V genes, and the rest has no known cause. This sample holds about 73,000 clones; over 80% were observed only once. The ten largest clones add up to approximately 11% of the sample. For CDR1 and CDR2, the germline V gene lists SGHRS and YFSETQ. Spanning cysteine to phenylalanine, the CDR3 consists of 19 amino acids. CDR3 DNA is the only sequence kept; it has 57 bases, read in frame from the first base. For this chain, trimming is 0 bases at the V end and 6 bases at the J end, and the number of junction bases without a gene match is 19.

The rearranged segments are TRBV5-1 and TRBJ2-7; TRBD2 lines up with 9 middle nucleotides. The TCR was taken from an adult with an advanced solid tumor such as melanoma, head and neck, liver or kidney cancer. The input for sequencing was CD4+ or CD8+ T cells sorted from blood, taken in a trial of the OX40 agonist ivuxolimab. The DNA sequence is given as TGCGCCAGCAGCTTGGCCCCTGCGCTCAACCTAGCGGGATTTTCCGAGCAGTACTTC. This yields the protein CASSLAPALNLAGFSEQYF.